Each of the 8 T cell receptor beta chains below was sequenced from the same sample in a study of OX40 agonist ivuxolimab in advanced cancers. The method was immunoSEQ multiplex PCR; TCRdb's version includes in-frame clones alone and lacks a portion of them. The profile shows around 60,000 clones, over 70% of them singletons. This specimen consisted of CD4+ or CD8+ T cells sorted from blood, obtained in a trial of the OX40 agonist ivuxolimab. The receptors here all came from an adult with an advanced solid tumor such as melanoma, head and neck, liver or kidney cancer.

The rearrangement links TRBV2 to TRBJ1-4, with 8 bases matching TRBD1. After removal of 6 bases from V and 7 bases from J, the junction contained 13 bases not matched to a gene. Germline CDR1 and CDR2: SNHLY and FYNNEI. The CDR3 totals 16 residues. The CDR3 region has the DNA TGTGCCAGCAGCCCAGGGACAGGCGGGTTGGGTGAAAAACTGTTTTTT. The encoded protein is CASSPGTGGLGEKLFF.

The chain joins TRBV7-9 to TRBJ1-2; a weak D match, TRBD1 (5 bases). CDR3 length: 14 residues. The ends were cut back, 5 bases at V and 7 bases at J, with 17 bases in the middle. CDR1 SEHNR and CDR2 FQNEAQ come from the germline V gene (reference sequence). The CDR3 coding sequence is TGTGCCAGCAGCCCCCAGGGTCCGGACGGTGGCTACACCTTC. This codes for CASSPQGPDGGYTF.

CDR3 region: CASSDRGSSGNTIYF. The CDR3 DNA sequence: TGTGCCAGCAGTGACCGGGGCTCCTCTGGAAACACCATATATTTT. The V call is TRBV2, the J call TRBJ1-3; D might be TRBD1 (5 bases). Germline values: CDR1 SNHLY, CDR2 FYNNEI. V lost 3 bases and J 0 bases, leaving 9 bases between the germline ends. The CDR3 contains 15 residues.

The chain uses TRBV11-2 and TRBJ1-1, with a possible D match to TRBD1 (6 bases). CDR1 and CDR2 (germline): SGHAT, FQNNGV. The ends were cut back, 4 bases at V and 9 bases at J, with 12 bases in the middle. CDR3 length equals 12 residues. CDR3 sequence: CASSYRDTKAFF. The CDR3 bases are TGTGCCAGCAGCTACCGGGACACGAAAGCTTTCTTT. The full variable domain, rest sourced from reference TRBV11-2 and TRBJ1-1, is EAGVAQSPRYKIIEKRQSVAFWCNPISGHATLYWYQQILGQGPKLLIQFQNNGVVDDSQLPKDRFSAERLKGVDSTLKIQPAKLEDSAVYLCASSYRDTKAFFGQGTRLTVV.

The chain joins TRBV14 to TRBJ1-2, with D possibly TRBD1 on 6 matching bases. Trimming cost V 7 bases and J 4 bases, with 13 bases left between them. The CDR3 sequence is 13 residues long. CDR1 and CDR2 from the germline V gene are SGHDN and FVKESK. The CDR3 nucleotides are TGTGCCAGCACCAGGGGTTGGGGCTATGGCTACACCTTC. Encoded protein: CASTRGWGYGYTF.

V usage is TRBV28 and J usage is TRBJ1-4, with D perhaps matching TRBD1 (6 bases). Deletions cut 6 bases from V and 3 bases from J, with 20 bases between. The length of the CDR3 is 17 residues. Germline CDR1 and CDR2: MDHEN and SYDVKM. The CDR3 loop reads CASSSYRDTRANEKLFF. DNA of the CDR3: TGTGCCAGCAGCTCTTACCGGGACACAAGGGCTAATGAAAAACTGTTTTTT.

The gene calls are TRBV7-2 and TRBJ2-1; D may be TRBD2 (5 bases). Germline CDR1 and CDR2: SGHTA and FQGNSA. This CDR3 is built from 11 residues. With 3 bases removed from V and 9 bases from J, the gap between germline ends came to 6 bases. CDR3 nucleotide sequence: TGTGCCAGCAGCTTGAGGGTTGAGCAGTTCTTC. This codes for CASSLRVEQFF. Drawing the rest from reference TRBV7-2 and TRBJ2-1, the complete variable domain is GAGVSQSPSNKVTEKGKDVELRCDPISGHTALYWYRQSLGQGLEFLIYFQGNSAPDKSGLPSDRFSAERTGGSVSTLTIQRTQQEDSAVYLCASSLRVEQFFGPGTRLTVL.

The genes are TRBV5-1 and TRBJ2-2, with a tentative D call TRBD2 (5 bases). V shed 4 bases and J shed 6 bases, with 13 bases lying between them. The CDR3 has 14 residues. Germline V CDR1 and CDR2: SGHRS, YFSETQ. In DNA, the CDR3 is TGCGCCAGCAGCACCTCGGGATCGGCCGGGGAGCTGTTTTTT. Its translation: CASSTSGSAGELFF.